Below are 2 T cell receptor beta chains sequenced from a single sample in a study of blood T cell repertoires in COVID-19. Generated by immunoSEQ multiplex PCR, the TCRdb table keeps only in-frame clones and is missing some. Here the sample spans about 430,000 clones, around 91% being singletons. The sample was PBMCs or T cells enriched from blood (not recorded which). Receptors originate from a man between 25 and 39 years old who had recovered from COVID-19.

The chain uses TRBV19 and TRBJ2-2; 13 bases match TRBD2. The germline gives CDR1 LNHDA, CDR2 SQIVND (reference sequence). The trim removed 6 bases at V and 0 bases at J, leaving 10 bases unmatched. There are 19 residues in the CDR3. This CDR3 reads CASRRTSGRLTANTGELFF. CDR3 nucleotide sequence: TGTGCCAGTAGGCGGACTAGCGGGAGACTCACCGCGAACACCGGGGAGCTGTTTTTT.

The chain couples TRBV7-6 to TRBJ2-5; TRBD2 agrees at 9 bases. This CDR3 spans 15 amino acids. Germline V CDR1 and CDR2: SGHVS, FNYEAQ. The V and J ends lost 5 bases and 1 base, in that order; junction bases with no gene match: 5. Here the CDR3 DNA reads TGTGCCAGCAGCACCGGGACTAGCAGCCAAGAGACCCAGTACTTC. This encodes CASSTGTSSQETQYF.